Listed here are 30 T cell receptor beta chains from one sample, sequenced in a study of T cell responses to AZD1222 COVID-19 vaccine. TCRdb's copy holds only in-frame clones and misses some; the assay was immunoSEQ multiplex PCR. This table holds about 72,000 clones, around 90% found once. The sample in question was peripheral blood, obtained on day 0 of AZD1222 vaccination. All receptors come from an adult in good health.

The J gene is TRBJ1-5, the V gene TRBV7-2, with no clear D. Trimming took 5 bases from V and 5 from J, leaving 10 bases between them. The CDR3 loop spans 13 amino acids. CDR1 is SGHTA, CDR2 FQGNSA, per germline. CDR3 region: CASSLQEDQPQHF. The CDR3 DNA follows: TGTGCCAGCAGCCTTCAGGAAGATCAGCCCCAGCATTTT.

This rearrangement joins TRBV19 to TRBJ1-1; perhaps TRBD1 as D (5 bases). This CDR3 has 13 amino acids. Per germline, CDR1 LNHDA and CDR2 SQIVND (reference sequence). Trimming took 5 bases from V and 8 from J, leaving 15 bases between them. This CDR3 reads CASSYNDRPEAFF. CDR3 nucleotide sequence: TGTGCCAGTAGTTATAACGACAGACCCGAAGCTTTCTTT.

The chain has TRBV28 and TRBJ2-2, with 9 bases identical to TRBD1. CDR3 length: 15 amino acids. V was clipped by 3 bases and J by 5 bases; unmatched bases: 4. Germline V gene data show CDR1 as MDHEN and CDR2 as SYDVKM. CDR3 sequence reads: CASSLGQGTTGELFF. The CDR3 nucleotides are TGTGCCAGCAGTTTGGGACAGGGAACTACCGGGGAGCTGTTTTTT. The full variable domain, its missing parts supplied by reference TRBV28 and TRBJ2-2, is DVKVTQSSRYLVKRTGEKVFLECVQDMDHENMFWYRQDPGLGLRLIYFSYDVKMKEKGDIPEGYSVSREKKERFSLILESASTNQTSMYLCASSLGQGTTGELFFGEGSRLTVL.

The CDR3 DNA reads as TGCGCCAGCACCCCGGACAGGGAAGCTTTCTTT. Translating gives CASTPDREAFF. V gene TRBV10-2 combines with J gene TRBJ1-1, with 7 bases that match TRBD1. J lost 8 bases, V lost 7 bases, and 4 bases had no gene match. Germline CDR1 is WSHSY and CDR2 is SAAADI. This CDR3 contains 11 residues.

The genes are TRBV6-4 and TRBJ1-2; no definite D call. The CDR3 covers 14 residues. Trimming shortened V by 6 bases and J by 7 bases, and 18 bases separated the two germline ends. In germline, CDR1 is MRHNA, CDR2 SNTAGT. CDR3 nucleotides: TGTGCCAGCAGGAGGCGGGTCTCCCCGGGTGGCTACACCTTC. The encoded protein is CASRRRVSPGGYTF.

J is TRBJ1-2 and V is TRBV5-1; a weak D match, TRBD1 (6 bases). V was clipped by 1 base and J by 8 bases, with 15 bases between them. Germline V gene lookup returns CDR1 SGHRS and CDR2 YFSETQ. The length of the CDR3 is 14 residues. CDR3 loop: CASSLTLDSRGYTF. For the CDR3, the DNA is TGCGCCAGCAGCTTGACTTTGGACAGTCGGGGCTACACCTTC.

The rearrangement uses TRBV3-1 (or the pseudogene TRBV3-2) and TRBJ1-5; D is unresolved. Germline CDR1 and CDR2: LGHDT and YNNKEL (reference sequence). V was shortened by 4 bases and J by 4 bases, with 8 bases between the two germline ends. There are 13 residues in the CDR3. In DNA form, the CDR3 reads TGTGCCAGCAGCCTAGGGAGGAATCAGCCCCAGCATTTT. Protein sequence: CASSLGRNQPQHF.

Regarding this clone: Other DNA variants within this sample encode the same CDR3. CDR3 protein: CAISESGTGNQPQHF. The CDR3 nucleotides read TGTGCCATCAGTGAGTCCGGGACAGGGAATCAGCCCCAGCATTTT. The chain links TRBV10-3 to TRBJ1-5; 9 positions match TRBD1. After removal of 0 bases from V and 4 bases from J, the junction contained 1 base not matched to a gene. The CDR3 sequence is 15 residues long. Germline CDR1 ENHRY, CDR2 SYGVKD.

The chain recombines TRBV30 with TRBJ1-1; perhaps TRBD1 as D (5 bases). Between the trimmed V and J ends, which lost 3 bases and 4 bases, there was a span of 12 bases. The germline CDR1 and CDR2 sequences are GTSNPN and SVGIG (reference sequence). The CDR3 spans 13 residues. The CDR3: CAWSGGGGTEAFF. The DNA of the CDR3 is TGTGCCTGGAGCGGCGGGGGTGGCACTGAAGCTTTCTTT.

This chain uses TRBV10-3 with TRBJ1-2; unclear D gene. There are 12 residues in the CDR3. Trimming took 10 bases from V and 4 from J, leaving 13 bases between them. Germline loops: CDR1 ENHRY, CDR2 SYGVKD. The CDR3 DNA sequence: TGTGCCACCCGCCAGGCGACCTATGGCTACACCTTC. This encodes CATRQATYGYTF.

This chain links TRBV30 with TRBJ1-4; D remains unclear. V lost 0 bases, J lost 13 bases, and 12 bases lay in between. The V gene's germline CDR1 is GTSNPN and CDR2 SVGIG (reference sequence). The CDR3 is 12 residues long. As DNA, the CDR3 is TGTGCCTGGAGTGTAGACCCCGGCGGACTGTTTTTT. This encodes CAWSVDPGGLFF.

V usage is TRBV4-2 and J usage is TRBJ2-7; unclear D gene. Looked up from germline, CDR1 is LGHNA and CDR2 is YNFKEQ. The CDR3 consists of 17 residues. V lost 4 bases, J lost 2 bases, and 21 bases lay in between. The CDR3, as DNA: TGTGCCAGCAGCCCTTACTCGCCATCTGTTAAGCCCTACGAGCAGTACTTC. Its protein product is CASSPYSPSVKPYEQYF.

V is TRBV19 and J is TRBJ2-6; 8 positions agree with TRBD1. Germline V gene data show CDR1 as LNHDA and CDR2 as SQIVND (reference sequence). The CDR3 spans 17 residues. V shed 6 bases and J 0 bases; nucleotides not matched to a gene: 7. Here the CDR3 DNA reads TGTGCCAGTAGAGAAGGGACAGGTATCTCTGGGGCCAACGTCCTGACTTTC. As protein: CASREGTGISGANVLTF.

The chain joins TRBV5-1 to TRBJ2-1; 7 nucleotides align to TRBD2. Germline-derived CDR1 and CDR2 are SGHRS and YFSETQ. The CDR3 runs to 15 residues. V was pared by 6 bases and J by 3 bases, with 9 bases of the junction left unmatched. As DNA, the CDR3 is TGCGCCAGCACTGGTGGCGGGACTAACTACAATGAGCAGTTCTTC. It codes for CASTGGGTNYNEQFF.

The gene calls are TRBV5-6 and TRBJ1-1; D not resolved. Germline assignment: CDR1 SGHDT and CDR2 YYEEEE. Deletions cut 3 bases from V and 4 bases from J, with 10 bases between. The CDR3 contains 13 residues. CDR3 nucleotides: TGTGCCAGCAGCTCCGGGATTGGCACTGAAGCTTTCTTT. Encoded protein: CASSSGIGTEAFF.

The gene calls are TRBV7-3 and TRBJ2-3, with TRBD1 identical over 7 bases. CDR3 length: 14 amino acids. The V gene end was trimmed by 6 bases and the J gene end by 4 bases; junction bases not matched to a gene: 7. Germline values: CDR1 SGHTA, CDR2 FQGTGA. The CDR3 sequence: CASRRGGFADTQYF. The CDR3, as DNA: TGTGCCAGCAGGAGAGGGGGCTTTGCAGATACGCAGTATTTT.

The gene calls are TRBV11-2 and TRBJ2-2, with 10 positions matching TRBD1. The CDR3 has 14 amino acids. Looked up from germline, CDR1 is SGHAT and CDR2 is FQNNGV. After removal of 3 bases from V and 5 bases from J, the junction contained 0 bases not matched to a gene. For the CDR3, the DNA is TGTGCCAGCAGCTTGGGACAGGGGACCGGGGAGCTGTTTTTT. Its protein product is CASSLGQGTGELFF.

V is TRBV4-1 and J is TRBJ1-5; D is unclear. CDR1 and CDR2 from the germline V gene are MGHRA and YSYEKL. This CDR3 region has 13 residues. With 0 bases removed from V and 3 bases from J, the gap between germline ends came to 3 bases. CDR3 sequence reads: CASSQDNNQPQHF. The CDR3 coding sequence is TGCGCCAGCAGCCAAGATAACAATCAGCCCCAGCATTTT.

The V call is TRBV9, the J call TRBJ2-7; 7 nucleotides match TRBD1. V shed 0 bases, J shed 7 bases, and the junction held 4 bases outside the gene matches. Per germline, CDR1 SGDLS and CDR2 YYNGEE. This CDR3 comprises 13 residues. The CDR3 loop reads CASSVGQGEEQYF. The DNA for the CDR3 is TGTGCCAGCAGCGTAGGACAGGGAGAGGAGCAGTACTTC.

The chain links TRBV7-9 to TRBJ1-1; no firm D call. Trimming took 5 bases from V and 4 from J, leaving 11 bases between them. The CDR3 runs 13 residues. CDR1 and CDR2 from the germline V gene are SEHNR and FQNEAQ (reference sequence). The CDR3 nucleotides read TGTGCCAGCAGCCGGGATGTCGGCACTGAAGCTTTCTTT. Protein: CASSRDVGTEAFF.

This clone was counted once. This chain uses TRBV6-5 with TRBJ1-5; no clear D. The V and J ends lost 3 bases and 3 bases respectively, with 9 bases between them. The CDR3 spans 14 residues. From germline, CDR1 is MNHEY and CDR2 SVGAGI. DNA of the CDR3: TGTGCCAGCAGTTATATAAAGACCAATCAGCCCCAGCATTTT. Translated, it gives CASSYIKTNQPQHF.

The J gene is TRBJ1-1, the V gene TRBV12-3 or TRBV12-4; possible D gene TRBD1, 5 bases. Trimming pared 2 bases from V and 5 bases from J, leaving 9 bases between. The CDR3 totals 13 residues. CDR3 residues: CASSLQGRTEAFF. CDR3 in DNA: TGTGCCAGCAGTTTACAGGGTAGGACTGAAGCTTTCTTT.

The chain uses TRBV6-5 and TRBJ1-4; 7 positions match TRBD1. J was trimmed by 10 bases and V by 5 bases; bases with no gene match: 10. The CDR3 is made up of 14 amino acids. The germline V gene has CDR1 MNHEY and CDR2 SVGAGI. The CDR3: CASSREQGRGKLFF. The CDR3 DNA follows: TGTGCCAGCAGTCGGGAACAGGGGAGGGGAAAACTGTTTTTT.

This chain connects TRBV7-9 to TRBJ2-1; no reliable D call. The CDR3 has 15 residues. The germline CDR1 and CDR2 sequences are SEHNR and FQNEAQ (reference sequence). The V gene lost 5 bases and the J gene lost 8 bases, with 19 bases spanning the gap. DNA of the CDR3: TGTGCCAGCAGCCTCGGTTCCTACCTTTTGGATGAGCAGTTCTTC. This sequence encodes CASSLGSYLLDEQFF.

This chain joins TRBV4-2 and TRBJ1-5; 7 nucleotides align to TRBD1. The CDR3 contains 16 residues. The germline gives CDR1 LGHNA, CDR2 YNFKEQ. Unmatched junction bases numbered 8, after V lost 0 bases and J lost 6 bases. The CDR3 coding sequence is TGTGCCAGCAGCCAAGATTGGGACAGAGGGGCTCAGCCCCAGCATTTT. This gives the protein CASSQDWDRGAQPQHF.

The V call is TRBV2, the J call TRBJ1-5, with 7 bases that match TRBD1. This CDR3 comprises 13 residues. Germline CDR1 is SNHLY and CDR2 is FYNNEI. Trimming at V came to 10 bases and at J to 8 bases, leaving 11 bases not matched to a gene. CDR3 nucleotides: TGTGCCACCACGACAGGGACAGAGAAGCCCCAGCATTTT. Encoded protein: CATTTGTEKPQHF.

The chain couples TRBV6-2 or TRBV6-3 to TRBJ2-3; 16 positions match TRBD2. Germline V gene sequence: CDR1 MNHEY, CDR2 SVGEGT. Trimming cost V 5 bases and J 1 base; bases outside gene matches: 3. CDR3 length: 17 amino acids. The CDR3 DNA sequence: TGTGCCAGCAGTGCAGGGACTAGCGGGGGGGGCACAGATACGCAGTATTTT. This translates into CASSAGTSGGGTDTQYF.

This chain links TRBV3-1 (or the pseudogene TRBV3-2) with TRBJ1-2; TRBD1 agrees at 7 bases. V lost 5 bases and J lost 0; bases outside the gene matches: 3. The V gene's germline CDR1 is LGHDT and CDR2 YNNKEL (reference sequence). CDR3 size: 14 residues. The CDR3, as DNA: TGTGCCAGCAGCAAGACAGGGTCTAACTATGGCTACACCTTC. It translates to CASSKTGSNYGYTF.

This clone occurred once. The chain uses TRBV5-5 and TRBJ2-3; 12 nucleotides agree with TRBD2. This CDR3 has 17 residues. Germline V gene sequence: CDR1 SGHKS, CDR2 YYEKEE (reference sequence). J lost 4 bases, V lost 2 bases, and 8 bases had no gene match. This chain's CDR3 is CASSLSPTSGGSDTQYF. CDR3 DNA sequence: TGTGCCAGCAGCTTATCTCCAACTAGCGGGGGGTCAGATACGCAGTATTTT.

The chain links TRBV2 to TRBJ1-1; tentatively, D is TRBD1 (6 bases). Germline values: CDR1 SNHLY, CDR2 FYNNEI. This CDR3 comprises 12 residues. V was shortened by 4 bases and J by 10 bases, with 13 bases between the two germline ends. Written as DNA, the CDR3 is TGTGCCAGCAGTGGGTCGGGGGCTGTAGCTTTCTTT. This encodes CASSGSGAVAFF.